Presented here are 22 T cell receptor beta chains from one specimen sequenced in a study of cytomegalovirus exposure and HLA in healthy donors. The PCR ran on 60 Vbeta and 13 Jbeta primers. Sequencing was performed with immunoSEQ multiplex PCR; in TCRdb, only in-frame clones are kept and a portion is missing. Of over 150,000 clones listed, over 80% are singletons. Input material: PBMCs. All receptors derive from a human donor in good health.

The chain couples TRBV5-3 to TRBJ2-3, with a tentative D call TRBD2 (6 bases). TRBV5-3 is placed among ORFs of uncertain function. Trimming shortened V by 6 bases and J by 4 bases, and 12 bases separated the two germline ends. The CDR3 spans 13 residues. The CDR3 reads CARTGVSADTQYF. CDR3 in DNA: TGTGCCAGAACGGGGGTTTCCGCAGATACGCAGTATTTT.

CDR3 DNA: TGTGCCAGCAGCCCCACCCCAGGGTTTGATTCACCCCTCCACTTT. Its translation: CASSPTPGFDSPLHF. J is TRBJ1-6 and V is TRBV9; D perhaps matches TRBD1 (5 bases). V lost 4 bases, J lost 8 bases, and 16 bases lay in between. The germline gives CDR1 SGDLS, CDR2 YYNGEE. The CDR3 runs 15 residues. Using reference TRBV9 and TRBJ1-6 for the parts outside the CDR3, the full variable domain is DSGVTQTPKHLITATGQRVTLRCSPRSGDLSVYWYQQSLDQGLQFLIQYYNGEERAKGNILERFSAQQFPDLHSELNLSSLELGDSALYFCASSPTPGFDSPLHFGNGTRLTVT.

The V call is TRBV4-1, the J call TRBJ2-5; D possibly corresponds to TRBD1 (8 bases). Germline CDR1 reads MGHRA; CDR2 reads YSYEKL. The CDR3 contains 16 residues. V was clipped by 1 base and J by 8 bases, with 20 bases between them. CDR3 protein: CASSQVLDRGGRTQYF. CDR3 nucleotide sequence: TGCGCCAGCAGCCAAGTCTTAGACAGGGGCGGGAGAACCCAGTACTTC.

The chain employs TRBV4-1 and TRBJ1-1, with TRBD1 as a possible D gene (5 bases). V dropped 1 base and J dropped 1 base, with 16 bases sitting between them. The CDR3 runs to 17 residues. Per germline, CDR1 MGHRA and CDR2 YSYEKL. The CDR3 nucleotides are TGCGCCAGCAGCCAAGGCGGGGCTCCAGGTCCGAACACTGAAGCTTTCTTT. It is translated as CASSQGGAPGPNTEAFF.

The rearrangement joins TRBV25-1 to TRBJ1-6, with a weak D call TRBD1 (5 bases). V lost 5 bases and J lost 6, with 14 bases in between. CDR3 size: 15 residues. Per the germline V gene, CDR1 is MGHDK and CDR2 is SYGVNS. CDR3 coding DNA: TGTGCCAGCAGTAATCAGGGCTTGGTTAATTCACCCCTCCACTTT. Amino acids: CASSNQGLVNSPLHF.

In its sample, this clone was seen a few times. The rearrangement joins TRBV4-3 to TRBJ1-3, with 8 positions matching TRBD1. Trimming removed 3 bases from V and 6 bases from J; junction bases left unmatched: 7. From germline, CDR1 is LGHNA and CDR2 YSLEER. The CDR3 extends over 15 amino acids. The CDR3: CASSQGTGLLNTIYF. The CDR3 coding sequence is TGCGCCAGCAGCCAGGGGACAGGTCTTTTAAACACCATATATTTT.

V usage is TRBV5-8 and J usage is TRBJ2-3; D is unclear. Trimming left V 0 bases short and J 0 bases short, with 8 bases between. The CDR3 extends over 15 amino acids. Germline V gives CDR1 SGHTS, CDR2 YDEGEE. As DNA, the CDR3 is TGTGCCAGCAGCTTGGGCGGTCCTAGCACAGATACGCAGTATTTT. Translated: CASSLGGPSTDTQYF.

This clone was counted only a few times. The chain couples TRBV2 to TRBJ2-7, with D maybe TRBD2 (6 bases). Germline V CDR1 and CDR2: SNHLY, FYNNEI. V was trimmed by 1 base and J by 0 bases, leaving 13 bases between them. The CDR3 is made up of 16 amino acids. CDR3 bases: TGTGCCAGCAGTGAAGGGTGGGACGGGAGCTCCTACGAGCAGTACTTC. This sequence encodes CASSEGWDGSSYEQYF.

The rearrangement joins TRBV5-1 to TRBJ1-2; D gene uncertain. This CDR3 spans 14 amino acids. With 4 bases removed from V and 4 bases from J, the gap between germline ends came to 14 bases. Germline loops: CDR1 SGHRS, CDR2 YFSETQ. The CDR3 here is CASSLNTAPYGYTF. In DNA form, the CDR3 reads TGCGCCAGCAGCCTGAATACTGCGCCCTATGGCTACACCTTC. Together with reference TRBV5-1 and TRBJ1-2, the CDR3 gives the full variable domain: KAGVTQTPRYLIKTRGQQVTLSCSPISGHRSVSWYQQTPGQGLQFLFEYFSETQRNKGNFPGRFSGRQFSNSRSEMNVSTLELGDSALYLCASSLNTAPYGYTFGSGTRLTVV.

V usage is TRBV5-4 and J usage is TRBJ1-1, with 8 bases lining up with TRBD1. V lost 5 bases and J lost 4; bases outside the gene matches: 7. The CDR3 runs 14 residues. Per germline, CDR1 SGHNT and CDR2 YYREEE (reference sequence). For the CDR3, the DNA is TGTGCCAGCAGATCACAGGGGGAAGGCACTGAAGCTTTCTTT. Protein sequence: CASRSQGEGTEAFF.

Only one count was recorded for this clone. This sequence joins TRBV27 and TRBJ1-3; D not certain. Per germline, CDR1 MNHEY and CDR2 SMNVEV (reference sequence). Trimming took off 2 bases at V and 7 bases at J, with 9 bases between the two ends. The CDR3 is 13 amino acids. As DNA, the CDR3 is TGTGCCAGCAGTTTAGGCGGGAGCAACACCATATATTTT. It is translated as CASSLGGSNTIYF.

The chain combines TRBV4-3 with TRBJ1-2, with unresolved D. Trimming pared 0 bases from V and 7 bases from J, leaving 9 bases between. Germline CDR1 is LGHNA and CDR2 is YSLEER. The CDR3 is made up of 13 amino acids. CDR3 DNA sequence: TGCGCCAGCAGCCAAGATGATAGGAGTGGCTACACCTTC. Its protein product is CASSQDDRSGYTF.

This clone was detected only once. CDR3: CASSLGPSGGAIADTQYF. DNA for the CDR3: TGTGCCAGCAGCTTGGGACCTAGCGGGGGGGCGATCGCAGATACGCAGTATTTT. The V and J genes are TRBV7-3 and TRBJ2-3; 12 bases agree with TRBD2. The junction had 11 bases not matched to a gene; V was cut back by 3 bases and J by 4 bases. The CDR3 loop spans 18 amino acids. CDR1 is SGHTA and CDR2 is FQGTGA in the germline V gene.

V usage is TRBV15 and J usage is TRBJ2-5; 14 bases line up with TRBD2. The CDR3 extends over 16 amino acids. The V gene end was trimmed by 5 bases and the J gene end by 6 bases; junction bases not matched to a gene: 8. Germline V gene data show CDR1 as LNHNV and CDR2 as YYDKDF (reference sequence). The CDR3 loop reads CATSRGTSGGKKTQYF. The CDR3 DNA sequence: TGTGCCACCAGCCGGGGGACTAGCGGGGGAAAAAAGACCCAGTACTTC. Using reference TRBV15 and TRBJ2-5 for the parts outside the CDR3, the full variable domain is DAMVIQNPRYQVTQFGKPVTLSCSQTLNHNVMYWYQQKSSQAPKLLFHYYDKDFNNEADTPDNFQSRRPNTSFCFLDIRSPGLGDTAMYLCATSRGTSGGKKTQYFGPGTRLLVL.

The CDR3 reads CASSSAAGGLTGELFF. DNA for the CDR3: TGTGCCAGCAGCTCCGCAGCGGGGGGGCTCACCGGGGAGCTGTTTTTT. The V call is TRBV7-2, the J call TRBJ2-2, with TRBD2 matching over 10 bases. The CDR3 is 16 residues long. The germline V gene encodes CDR1 SGHTA and CDR2 FQGNSA. Trimming removed 4 bases from V and 4 bases from J; junction bases left unmatched: 6.

The chain uses TRBV7-6 and TRBJ2-3, with TRBD2 identical over 8 bases. Germline CDR1 and CDR2: SGHVS and FNYEAQ. The CDR3 runs to 17 residues. The V gene end was trimmed by 0 bases and the J gene end by 4 bases; junction bases not matched to a gene: 9. Here the CDR3 reads CASSLAKTSVVADTQYF. The CDR3, as DNA: TGTGCCAGCAGCTTAGCGAAGACTAGCGTTGTCGCAGATACGCAGTATTTT.

The rearrangement joins TRBV6-1 to TRBJ2-5, with TRBD1 identical over 7 bases. Trimming cost V 1 base and J 5 bases; bases outside gene matches: 16. Germline V gene sequence: CDR1 MNHNS, CDR2 SASEGT. The CDR3 contains 18 residues. The CDR3 spells CASSEEVEGAGVRETQYF. As DNA, the CDR3 is TGTGCCAGCAGTGAAGAAGTAGAGGGGGCAGGCGTCCGGGAGACCCAGTACTTC.

This clone has a handful of counts. The chain is built from TRBV28 and TRBJ1-1; D gene uncertain. There are 13 residues in the CDR3. Trimming stripped 6 bases from V and 1 base from J, with 9 bases between. Germline CDR1 is MDHEN and CDR2 is SYDVKM. CDR3 in amino acids: CASRLGENTEAFF. In DNA form, the CDR3 reads TGTGCCAGCAGACTTGGAGAGAACACTGAAGCTTTCTTT. The full variable domain, with the rest looked up from reference TRBV28 and TRBJ1-1, is DVKVTQSSRYLVKRTGEKVFLECVQDMDHENMFWYRQDPGLGLRLIYFSYDVKMKEKGDIPEGYSVSREKKERFSLILESASTNQTSMYLCASRLGENTEAFFGQGTRLTVV.

This clone was seen just once. The chain carries TRBV7-2 and TRBJ1-3; D is unresolved. Trimming took off 4 bases at V and 11 bases at J, with 12 bases between the two ends. This CDR3 spans 12 amino acids. Germline CDR1 SGHTA, CDR2 FQGNSA. CDR3 nucleotide sequence: TGTGCCAGCAGCTCTACGATGCCCCCCATATATTTT. It specifies CASSSTMPPIYF. Complete variable domain (other parts from reference TRBV7-2 and TRBJ1-3): GAGVSQSPSNKVTEKGKDVELRCDPISGHTALYWYRQSLGQGLEFLIYFQGNSAPDKSGLPSDRFSAERTGGSVSTLTIQRTQQEDSAVYLCASSSTMPPIYFGEGSWLTVV.

The chain is built from TRBV13 and TRBJ1-1; 9 nucleotides line up with TRBD1. CDR1 and CDR2 from the germline V gene are PRHDT and FYEKMQ (reference sequence). This CDR3 contains 13 residues. The trim removed 4 bases at V and 8 bases at J, leaving 5 bases unmatched. Here the CDR3 reads CASSSDRGAEAFF. CDR3 nucleotides: TGTGCCAGCAGCTCCGACAGGGGGGCGGAAGCTTTCTTT.

The V gene is TRBV5-1, the J gene TRBJ2-1; TRBD2 is a possible D gene (6 bases). Per germline, CDR1 SGHRS and CDR2 YFSETQ. CDR3 length: 16 amino acids. Trimming removed 4 bases at V and 4 bases at J, with 18 bases between. CDR3 sequence reads: CASSLGGRGSYNEQFF. DNA for the CDR3: TGCGCCAGCAGCCTAGGAGGACGGGGGAGTTACAATGAGCAGTTCTTC.

There are a few counts of this clone. The chain has TRBV19 and TRBJ1-1, with a weak D call TRBD1 (6 bases). CDR3 length equals 13 residues. V lost 8 bases to trimming and J lost 0 bases, with 10 bases between them. Germline V lookup: CDR1 LNHDA, CDR2 SQIVND (reference sequence). The DNA for the CDR3 is TGTGCCAGTGGACAGCTAATGAACACTGAAGCTTTCTTT. Translated, it gives CASGQLMNTEAFF.